The 32 T cell receptor beta chains below all came from one sample that was sequenced in a study of identical twins. TCRdb itself ran the 5' RACE reads through MiXCR, one entry per CDR3 protein. The table includes approximately 300,000 distinct CDR3 sequences, 9.5% detected once. The data also belong to a second study, concerning yellow fever vaccine responses in identical twins.

Sequencing was performed on CD8+ T cells sorted from blood. The receptors shown here come from a woman in her late teens or twenties in good health.

In its sample, this clonotype was seen a few times. The rearrangement uses TRBV29-1 and TRBJ2-7; 8 positions agree with TRBD1. Germline assignment: CDR1 SQVTM and CDR2 ANQGSEA. V was pared by 4 bases and J by 5 bases, with 7 bases of the junction left unmatched. This CDR3 region has 13 residues. The DNA for the CDR3 is TGCAGCGTTGTGGACAGGGTTATCCACGAGCAGTACTTC. Translating it yields CSVVDRVIHEQYF.

The chain is built from TRBV20-1 and TRBJ1-2; 8 nucleotides line up with TRBD1. This CDR3 contains 13 residues. Germline-derived CDR1 and CDR2 are DFQATT and SNEGSKA (reference sequence). DNA of the CDR3: TGCAGCGCCCGGACAGGGCACGACTATGGCTACACCTTC. Its protein product is CSARTGHDYGYTF.

This clonotype showed up many times. This CDR3 is CASSYGAGTQETQYF. The CDR3 DNA is TGTGCCAGCAGTTACGGAGCGGGGACACAAGAGACCCAGTACTTC. V gene TRBV6-5 combines with J gene TRBJ2-5; tentatively, D is TRBD2 (7 bases). The V gene's germline CDR1 is MNHEY and CDR2 SVGAGI. Between the trimmed V and J ends, which lost 2 bases and 2 bases, there was a span of 12 bases. CDR3 length: 15 residues.

This clonotype occurred many times. The chain is built from TRBV4-1 and TRBJ2-7, with 7 bases that match TRBD2. Germline CDR1 reads MGHRA; CDR2 reads YSYEKL. The length of the CDR3 is 16 residues. V shed 0 bases, J shed 2 bases, and the junction held 7 bases outside the gene matches. DNA of the CDR3: TGCGCCAGCAGCCAAGATTCAGCGGGACCCACCTACGAGCAGTACTTC. This translates into CASSQDSAGPTYEQYF.

The V call is TRBV7-9, the J call TRBJ2-7, with 9 bases aligning to TRBD2. Trimming removed 1 base from V and 2 bases from J; junction bases left unmatched: 9. Germline loops: CDR1 SEHNR, CDR2 FQNEAQ (reference sequence). CDR3 length: 17 residues. This CDR3 reads CASSLGYPLAGPYEQYF. The CDR3, as DNA: TGTGCCAGCAGCTTAGGGTACCCCCTAGCGGGACCCTACGAGCAGTACTTC.

In its sample, this clonotype was seen a few times. The V and J genes are TRBV9 and TRBJ1-1, with a weak D call TRBD1 (5 bases). V was pared by 3 bases and J by 1 base, with 10 bases between. The CDR3 has 14 residues. The germline V gene has CDR1 SGDLS and CDR2 YYNGEE. DNA of the CDR3: TGTGCCAGCAGCGCACAGGCGGCGAACACTGAAGCTTTCTTT. It translates to CASSAQAANTEAFF.

This clonotype was observed many times. The V call is TRBV11-2, the J call TRBJ1-1, with TRBD1 matching over 7 bases. The trim removed 5 bases at V and 4 bases at J, leaving 10 bases unmatched. CDR3 length: 15 residues. Per the germline V gene, CDR1 is SGHAT and CDR2 is FQNNGV. This CDR3 is CASSPPKNRGTEAFF. DNA of the CDR3: TGTGCCAGCAGCCCACCAAAAAACAGGGGCACTGAAGCTTTCTTT. Supplemented by reference TRBV11-2 and TRBJ1-1, the full variable domain reads EAGVAQSPRYKIIEKRQSVAFWCNPISGHATLYWYQQILGQGPKLLIQFQNNGVVDDSQLPKDRFSAERLKGVDSTLKIQPAKLEDSAVYLCASSPPKNRGTEAFFGQGTRLTVV.

The CDR3 loop reads CASSHPGRSAGKGQGGYNEQFF. The CDR3 DNA is TGCGCCAGCAGCCATCCCGGGCGGTCGGCGGGGAAGGGACAGGGAGGTTACAATGAGCAGTTCTTC. The V gene is TRBV4-1, the J gene TRBJ2-1; 9 positions match TRBD1. CDR1 is MGHRA and CDR2 is YSYEKL in the germline V gene. CDR3 length: 22 amino acids. Losses at the gene ends were 3 bases for V and 4 bases for J; bases not matched to a gene: 25.

The chain recombines TRBV5-1 with TRBJ2-1, with 7 bases matching TRBD1. CDR1 and CDR2 from the germline V gene are SGHRS and YFSETQ. With 4 bases clipped from V and 8 bases from J, the junction kept 9 bases outside the gene matches. The CDR3 extends over 14 amino acids. The CDR3 bases are TGCGCCAGCAGCCAAGACAGGGCCCGCGATGAGCAGTTCTTC. This sequence encodes CASSQDRARDEQFF.

This clonotype came up many times. The chain combines TRBV29-1 with TRBJ2-5; no clear D. The CDR3 runs 13 residues. CDR1 and CDR2 (germline): SQVTM, ANQGSEA. Trimming cost V 1 base and J 5 bases, with 11 bases left between them. Here the CDR3 reads CSVEGSTAETQYF. In nucleotides, the CDR3 is TGCAGCGTTGAAGGGTCTACCGCGGAGACCCAGTACTTC.

The V call is TRBV12-5, the J call TRBJ2-1; D is unresolved. This CDR3 is 14 amino acids long. In germline, CDR1 is LGHNT, CDR2 FRNRAP. Trimming took 3 bases from V and 6 from J, leaving 12 bases between them. The CDR3 spells CASGFPGVSNEQFF. CDR3 DNA: TGTGCTAGTGGTTTCCCCGGTGTGTCCAATGAGCAGTTCTTC.

The chain combines TRBV28 with TRBJ1-6; the D is unclear. V was clipped by 2 bases and J by 15 bases, with 14 bases between them. Germline values: CDR1 MDHEN, CDR2 SYDVKM. The CDR3 has 13 amino acids. DNA of the CDR3: TGTGCCAGCAGTTTAAGGAGCCACAGCATCCTCCACTTT. It codes for CASSLRSHSILHF.

In this sample, this clonotype turned up many times. The chain carries TRBV12-3 or TRBV12-4 and TRBJ1-3; perhaps TRBD1 as D (5 bases). Trimming cost V 9 bases and J 0 bases, with 9 bases left between them. The CDR3 contains 13 residues. CDR3 nucleotide sequence: TGTGCCAGTAGGGGTTCCTCTGGAAACACCATATATTTT. Its protein is CASRGSSGNTIYF.

This clonotype was counted between two and nine times. The genes are TRBV20-1 and TRBJ2-7; D possibly corresponds to TRBD2 (5 bases). The CDR3 runs 13 residues. V lost 1 base and J 6 bases, leaving 13 bases between the germline ends. CDR1 and CDR2 (germline): DFQATT, SNEGSKA (reference sequence). This CDR3 reads CSARVSGSGEQYF. The CDR3 DNA reads as TGCAGTGCTAGAGTTTCGGGGAGTGGCGAGCAGTACTTC.

The V and J genes are TRBV27 and TRBJ2-1, with D possibly TRBD2 on 6 matching bases. The CDR3 covers 14 residues. Germline CDR1 and CDR2: MNHEY and SMNVEV (reference sequence). V lost 5 bases, J lost 6 bases, and 14 bases lay in between. The CDR3 reads CASSRLAAGNEQFF. The CDR3 DNA reads as TGTGCCAGCAGTAGATTAGCGGCTGGCAATGAGCAGTTCTTC.

This clonotype has a count of ten or more. J is TRBJ2-1 and V is TRBV29-1; D is possibly TRBD2 (5 bases). The germline V and J ends were trimmed by 6 bases and 8 bases, with 11 bases remaining between them. The CDR3 runs to 11 residues. Germline CDR1 SQVTM, CDR2 ANQGSEA. CDR3 sequence reads: CSVASSHEQFF. CDR3 sequence (DNA): TGCAGCGTAGCTAGCTCCCATGAGCAGTTCTTC.

V gene TRBV20-1 combines with J gene TRBJ1-2, with D hard to call. Germline values: CDR1 DFQATT, CDR2 SNEGSKA (reference sequence). This CDR3 region has 12 residues. The V end lost 1 base, the J end lost 7 bases, and 10 bases lay between the germline ends. CDR3 amino acids: CSARGGVAGYTF. The DNA of the CDR3 is TGCAGTGCTAGAGGGGGTGTTGCTGGCTACACCTTC.

Only a few counts were recorded for this clonotype. The chain couples TRBV2 to TRBJ2-1; tentative D call: TRBD2 (6 bases). The V gene lost 4 bases and the J gene lost 0 bases, with 7 bases spanning the gap. This CDR3 has 14 amino acids. Germline lookup yields CDR1 SNHLY and CDR2 FYNNEI. CDR3 bases: TGTGCCAGCAGTGTGGAGGGCTCCTACAATGAGCAGTTCTTC. It is translated as CASSVEGSYNEQFF.

The chain employs TRBV20-1 and TRBJ2-7; TRBD1 agrees at 8 bases. V was pared by 0 bases and J by 3 bases, with 4 bases of the junction left unmatched. The CDR3 runs 14 residues. Germline assignment: CDR1 DFQATT and CDR2 SNEGSKA (reference sequence). Here the CDR3 DNA reads TGCAGTGCTAGAGACAGGGGGCCGTTCTACGAGCAGTACTTC. Amino acid sequence: CSARDRGPFYEQYF.

This chain connects TRBV30 to TRBJ2-5, with TRBD2 identical over 12 bases. The length of the CDR3 is 15 residues. J gave up 5 bases and V 5 bases, and 9 bases lay outside the gene matches. The germline V gene has CDR1 GTSNPN and CDR2 SVGIG (reference sequence). The CDR3 loop is CAWGPSGGASETQYF. The CDR3 DNA reads as TGTGCCTGGGGTCCTAGCGGGGGGGCGTCGGAGACCCAGTACTTC.

This clonotype was recorded many times. The chain recombines TRBV14 with TRBJ2-1; D ambiguous. The CDR3 is made up of 12 amino acids. The V and J ends lost 1 base and 2 bases respectively, with 0 bases between them. Germline CDR1 and CDR2: SGHDN and FVKESK. The CDR3 loop reads CASSQAYNEQFF. The CDR3 DNA is TGTGCCAGCAGCCAAGCCTACAATGAGCAGTTCTTC. Together with reference TRBV14 and TRBJ2-1, the CDR3 gives the full variable domain: EAGVTQFPSHSVIEKGQTVTLRCDPISGHDNLYWYRRVMGKEIKFLLHFVKESKQDESGMPNNRFLAERTGGTYSTLKVQPAELEDSGVYFCASSQAYNEQFFGPGTRLTVL.

The chain has TRBV2 and TRBJ2-1, with D unclear. Trimming removed 4 bases at V and 3 bases at J, with 10 bases between. The CDR3 runs to 14 residues. Germline V gene lookup returns CDR1 SNHLY and CDR2 FYNNEI. The CDR3 sequence is CASSGPRGYNEQFF. Here the CDR3 DNA reads TGTGCCAGCAGTGGCCCCCGCGGCTACAATGAGCAGTTCTTC.

This clonotype occurred many times. The genes are TRBV18 and TRBJ1-1; TRBD1 might be the D (5 bases). The CDR3 has 12 amino acids. V lost 3 bases to trimming and J lost 8 bases, with 10 bases between them. The germline CDR1 and CDR2 sequences are KGHSH and LQKENI. The CDR3 region is CASSPRQLEAFF. The CDR3 DNA reads TGTGCCAGCTCACCCCGACAGTTAGAAGCTTTCTTT.

This clonotype was recorded at least ten times. The V and J genes are TRBV6-6 and TRBJ2-7, with D maybe TRBD2 (5 bases). The CDR3 contains 12 residues. Trimming took off 4 bases at V and 9 bases at J, with 13 bases between the two ends. The V gene's germline CDR1 is MNHNY and CDR2 SVGAGI (reference sequence). CDR3: CASSSRLAGQYF. DNA of the CDR3: TGTGCCAGCAGTTCCCGTTTGGCGGGGCAGTACTTC.

The sample holds a few counts of this clonotype. This rearrangement joins TRBV4-3 to TRBJ2-5; D gene unclear. V lost 1 base and J lost 1, with 10 bases in between. Germline CDR1 is LGHNA and CDR2 is YSLEER. This CDR3 comprises 15 residues. The chain's CDR3 is CASSQGVSSQETQYF. Written as DNA, the CDR3 is TGCGCCAGCAGCCAAGGCGTCAGCTCCCAAGAGACCCAGTACTTC.

V and J are TRBV24-1 and TRBJ2-7; D gene ambiguous. The CDR3 consists of 13 residues. V was shortened by 1 base and J by 5 bases, with 8 bases between the two germline ends. Germline lookup yields CDR1 KGHDR and CDR2 SFDVKD. The CDR3 protein is CATSDFSANEQYF. The CDR3 DNA reads as TGTGCCACCAGTGATTTTTCCGCGAACGAGCAGTACTTC.

This clonotype was picked up many times. The chain carries TRBV12-3 or TRBV12-4 and TRBJ2-7; tentatively, D is TRBD2 (6 bases). The CDR3 length is 13 residues. Trimming stripped 3 bases from V and 5 bases from J, with 11 bases between. CDR3 residues: CASSFFGGHEQYF. CDR3 DNA: TGTGCCAGCAGTTTTTTCGGGGGACACGAGCAGTACTTC.

The chain combines TRBV11-2 with TRBJ1-2; D gene uncertain. V was pared by 1 base and J by 4 bases, with 7 bases between. The CDR3 spans 13 residues. Germline V gene lookup returns CDR1 SGHAT and CDR2 FQNNGV. CDR3 DNA sequence: TGTGCCAGCAGCTTAGGTCCGGCCTATGGCTACACCTTC. This sequence encodes CASSLGPAYGYTF.

The rearrangement uses TRBV20-1 and TRBJ2-1; D call uncertain. Per germline, CDR1 DFQATT and CDR2 SNEGSKA (reference sequence). The CDR3 loop spans 12 amino acids. The V end lost 0 bases, the J end lost 10 bases, and 10 bases lay between the germline ends. The CDR3 spells CSARDWYGEQFF. The CDR3 region has the DNA TGCAGTGCTAGAGATTGGTATGGAGAGCAGTTCTTC.

This clonotype was observed at least ten times. The chain combines TRBV7-9 with TRBJ2-5; 8 bases are shared with TRBD2. The length of the CDR3 is 14 residues. The trim removed 5 bases at V and 4 bases at J, leaving 6 bases unmatched. Germline CDR1 reads SEHNR; CDR2 reads FQNEAQ (reference sequence). The CDR3 sequence: CASSGAGVGETQYF. CDR3 DNA: TGTGCCAGCAGCGGAGCGGGGGTAGGAGAGACCCAGTACTTC.

A few counts support this clonotype. The chain employs TRBV6-1 and TRBJ2-7; TRBD1 is a possible D gene (6 bases). Germline-derived CDR1 and CDR2 are MNHNS and SASEGT. V gave up 10 bases and J gave up 1 base, with 14 bases separating them. The CDR3 is made up of 13 amino acids. CDR3 region: CATGTPPSYEQYF. CDR3 bases: TGTGCCACCGGGACACCGCCATCCTACGAGCAGTACTTC.

This clonotype was counted at least ten times. The chain recombines TRBV12-3 or TRBV12-4 with TRBJ2-3, with 8 bases identical to TRBD2. The CDR3 is 15 residues long. The J segment lost 2 bases and the V segment lost 8 bases, leaving 9 bases of the junction unmatched. This CDR3 is CASLLAGLITDTQYF. The CDR3 DNA is TGTGCCAGCCTATTAGCGGGACTAATCACAGATACGCAGTATTTT.